The entry below gives a single T cell receptor beta chain sequence along with its context. No cognate antigen has been identified for it. No per-base quality is available; no much larger clone lies one base away. Libraries were built with the immunoSEQ multiplex PCR assay. Entries here come from immuneACCESS through TCRdb and include only in-frame sequences with V and J called. Some clones fail to appear in such tables; in the studies checked, an unresolved V gene covers under half of the shortfall, and the cause of the remainder is unknown. Here the sample has 500,000 to 550,000 clones; around 78% occur a single time. Of the sample, about 0.014% falls within the top ten clones. Based on the germline V gene, the CDR1 and CDR2 sequences are MDHEN and SYDVKM. The junction shows trimming of 6 bases on V and 0 bases on J, plus 12 bases between the germline ends. The cysteine opens and the phenylalanine closes a CDR3 of 15 amino acids. Just the 45-base CDR3 DNA is kept, in frame starting at base 1.

This specimen comes from a study of shared T cell receptors in the human thymus (dated by TCRdb to the early 2020s). About the study as a whole: The study examined how self-reactive, shared T-cell receptor alpha chains are generated in the human thymus.

These data are also associated with another study on human thymus T cells. As described in the second report: In Finland, the donors were immunologically healthy infants who were having open corrective cardiac surgery for congenital heart defects. The thymus tissue came from surgical resects taken out during corrective cardiac surgery. Biased V and J gene segment usage appeared to be present in both thymic and peripheral blood repertoires. The related research found that thymic TCR repertoires overlapped highly between unrelated individuals. The study described the TCR alpha and beta repertoires in about eight infant thymus samples and a few matching peripheral blood samples. The cohort included about 6 male and two female infants, with donor ages spanning 7 to 244 days. After being mechanically released from the tissue, thymocytes were kept at -70 degrees C in pellets of roughly 10-30 million cells. A QIAsymphony instrument was used to extract genomic DNA from the frozen cell pellets. TCRB and TCRAD loci were amplified from a standardized quantity of quality-controlled genomic DNA using the immunoSEQ multiplex PCR assay. The amplicons spanned the V(D)J region and were long enough to cover the CDR3 and allow V and J genes to be identified. Amplicon sequencing was performed on an Illumina platform through the commercial immunoSEQ service. Primer bias and sequencing errors were corrected using previously described methods, and TCRAD and TCRB definitions followed the IMGT database. immunoSEQ Analyzer 3.0 and VDJTools were used for repertoire analysis, which covered basic statistics, V/J segment usage, diversity estimates, rarefaction and pairwise overlap. Diversity was estimated using the Chao1, ChaoE, Efron-Thisted, Shannon and inverse Simpson indices, and was also estimated on datasets down-sampled to the size of the smallest sample. Repertoire overlap used strict matching of CDR3 nucleotide sequence, V gene and J gene, with Jaccard-based multidimensional scaling clustering. On average, roughly 890,000 unique TCRB clonotypes were obtained from thymus samples, compared with some 84,000 from blood samples.

The chain joins TRBV28 to TRBJ1-5, with TRBD1 tentatively as D gene (6 bases match). The sequenced sample consisted of thymocytes. The source of this sequence is a boy younger than two with a congenital heart defect. Donor details come from another sample of the same person, matched by shared clones. The DNA reads as follows: TGTGCCAGCAGGTGCAGGGGTAATAGCAATCAGCCCCAGCATTTT. Its protein product is CASRCRGNSNQPQHF.